This entry lists 14 T cell receptor beta chains sequenced from one sample in a study of T cell responses to AZD1222 COVID-19 vaccine. Generated by immunoSEQ multiplex PCR, the TCRdb table keeps only in-frame clones and is missing some. Of 97,000 or so clones in the sample, roughly 90% are singletons; the top ten hold 2.5% to 3%. The source material was peripheral blood, sampled on day 0 of AZD1222 vaccination. The origin of the receptors is an adult in good health.

The gene calls are TRBV7-2 and TRBJ2-3, with TRBD2 identical over 12 bases. This CDR3 spans 15 amino acids. The germline V gene encodes CDR1 SGHTA and CDR2 FQGNSA. The J segment lost 2 bases and the V segment lost 5 bases, leaving 2 bases of the junction unmatched. CDR3 nucleotide sequence: TGTGCCAGCAGCGCTAGCGGGAGGGTCACAGATACGCAGTATTTT. Residues: CASSASGRVTDTQYF.

V gene TRBV10-2 combines with J gene TRBJ1-5; D call uncertain. Germline-derived CDR1 and CDR2 are WSHSY and SAAADI. The CDR3 consists of 12 residues. V was pared by 3 bases and J by 2 bases, with 2 bases between. Here the CDR3 DNA reads TGCGCCAGCAGTGAACGCAATCAGCCCCAGCATTTT. This sequence encodes CASSERNQPQHF.

V and J are TRBV5-1 and TRBJ2-2; D unresolved. This CDR3 is built from 11 residues. V was shortened by 2 bases and J by 6 bases, with 2 bases between the two germline ends. The germline CDR1 and CDR2 sequences are SGHRS and YFSETQ. For the CDR3, the DNA is TGCGCCAGCAGCTTATCCGGGGAGCTGTTTTTT. This gives the protein CASSLSGELFF.

The chain links TRBV12-3 or TRBV12-4 to TRBJ1-2; D not resolved. V shed 5 bases and J shed 5 bases, with 12 bases lying between them. The CDR3 contains 13 residues. The CDR3 coding sequence is TGTGCCAGCAGTGCCGGGAGTCGGTATGGCTACACCTTC. Translating gives CASSAGSRYGYTF.

This clone was recorded once. Here the CDR3 reads CASSRLRTSGSNEQFF. In DNA form, the CDR3 reads TGTGCCAGCAGCCGTCTCCGGACTAGCGGGAGCAATGAGCAGTTCTTC. The chain uses TRBV7-9 and TRBJ2-1, with 13 nucleotides matching TRBD2. CDR1 and CDR2 (germline): SEHNR, FQNEAQ (reference sequence). This CDR3 has 16 residues. V shed 5 bases and J 6 bases; nucleotides not matched to a gene: 7.

This rearrangement joins TRBV27 to TRBJ2-1; 8 bases line up with TRBD2. Germline CDR1 and CDR2: MNHEY and SMNVEV (reference sequence). V gave up 5 bases and J gave up 4 bases; unmatched junction bases: 4. The length of the CDR3 is 14 residues. The CDR3 nucleotides read TGTGCCAGCAGTGTTAGCGGGACGTACAATGAGCAGTTCTTC. Translation gives CASSVSGTYNEQFF.

This sequence joins TRBV9 and TRBJ2-3, with D tentatively TRBD1 or TRBD2 (5 bases each). V was trimmed by 2 bases and J by 0 bases, leaving 10 bases between them. Germline assignment: CDR1 SGDLS and CDR2 YYNGEE. The CDR3 runs 15 residues. The CDR3 coding sequence is TGTGCCAGCAGCGTTGGGGACGACAGCACAGATACGCAGTATTTT. Translated: CASSVGDDSTDTQYF.

V and J are TRBV7-9 and TRBJ1-1; the D is unclear. Germline CDR1 reads SEHNR; CDR2 reads FQNEAQ (reference sequence). The V and J ends lost 6 bases and 5 bases respectively, with 19 bases between them. The CDR3 has 15 residues. CDR3 bases: TGTGCCAGCAGAAATCCAGCCCTCCCCCGGACTGAAGCTTTCTTT. Translation: CASRNPALPRTEAFF.

The chain combines TRBV19 with TRBJ2-1; 9 bases align to TRBD2. Germline V CDR1 and CDR2: LNHDA, SQIVND (reference sequence). Losses at the gene ends were 4 bases for V and 0 bases for J; bases not matched to a gene: 1. The CDR3 is made up of 15 amino acids. CDR3 residues: CASSTSGNSYNEQFF. The CDR3 DNA sequence: TGTGCCAGTAGTACTAGCGGGAACTCCTACAATGAGCAGTTCTTC.

This chain connects TRBV5-1 to TRBJ1-5; D is unresolved. V was clipped by 3 bases and J by 4 bases, with 8 bases between them. CDR1 SGHRS and CDR2 YFSETQ come from the germline V gene. The CDR3 covers 13 residues. CDR3 region: CASSWDRNQPQHF. In nucleotides, the CDR3 is TGCGCCAGCAGCTGGGATAGGAATCAGCCCCAGCATTTT.

V usage is TRBV5-6 and J usage is TRBJ1-5; D possibly corresponds to TRBD1 (6 bases). This CDR3 region has 13 residues. V was shortened by 4 bases and J by 4 bases, with 9 bases between the two germline ends. Germline V lookup: CDR1 SGHDT, CDR2 YYEEEE. CDR3 amino acids: CASSRQENQPQHF. DNA of the CDR3: TGTGCCAGCAGCAGACAGGAAAATCAGCCCCAGCATTTT.

This chain uses TRBV28 with TRBJ2-7, with TRBD2 matching 15 bases. The germline V gene encodes CDR1 MDHEN and CDR2 SYDVKM. The CDR3 loop spans 19 amino acids. Trimming removed 3 bases from V and 2 bases from J; junction bases left unmatched: 11. Written as DNA, the CDR3 is TGTGCCAGCAGTTTTTCTTTCGGACTAGCGGGAGGGAATGCCTACGAGCAGTACTTC. Protein: CASSFSFGLAGGNAYEQYF.

The chain is built from TRBV5-1 and TRBJ2-7, with TRBD2 matching 9 bases. The CDR3 spans 14 residues. J gave up 2 bases and V 3 bases, and 3 bases lay outside the gene matches. Looked up from germline, CDR1 is SGHRS and CDR2 is YFSETQ. The CDR3 DNA reads as TGCGCCAGCAGCTCGACTAGCGGCCCCTACGAGCAGTACTTC. Translation gives CASSSTSGPYEQYF.

This sequence joins TRBV2 and TRBJ1-5; maybe TRBD1 (5 bases). Trimming took off 4 bases at V and 1 base at J, with 11 bases between the two ends. The germline V gene has CDR1 SNHLY and CDR2 FYNNEI. The CDR3 runs to 15 residues. In DNA form, the CDR3 reads TGTGCCAGCAGTGCTGGACAATCGAGCAATCAGCCCCAGCATTTT. Residues: CASSAGQSSNQPQHF.